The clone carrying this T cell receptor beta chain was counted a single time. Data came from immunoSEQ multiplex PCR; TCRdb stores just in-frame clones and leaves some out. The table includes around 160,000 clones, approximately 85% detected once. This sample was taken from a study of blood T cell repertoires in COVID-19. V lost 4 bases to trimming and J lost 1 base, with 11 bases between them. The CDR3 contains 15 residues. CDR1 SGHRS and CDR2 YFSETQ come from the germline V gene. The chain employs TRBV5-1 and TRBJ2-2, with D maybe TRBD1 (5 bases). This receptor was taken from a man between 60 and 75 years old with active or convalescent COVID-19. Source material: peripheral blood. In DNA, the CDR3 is TGCGCCAGCAGCCCTGGAAGGGGGAACACCGGGGAGCTGTTTTTT. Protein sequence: CASSPGRGNTGELFF. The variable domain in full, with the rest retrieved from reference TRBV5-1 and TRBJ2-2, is KAGVTQTPRYLIKTRGQQVTLSCSPISGHRSVSWYQQTPGQGLQFLFEYFSETQRNKGNFPGRFSGRQFSNSRSEMNVSTLELGDSALYLCASSPGRGNTGELFFGEGSRLTVL.